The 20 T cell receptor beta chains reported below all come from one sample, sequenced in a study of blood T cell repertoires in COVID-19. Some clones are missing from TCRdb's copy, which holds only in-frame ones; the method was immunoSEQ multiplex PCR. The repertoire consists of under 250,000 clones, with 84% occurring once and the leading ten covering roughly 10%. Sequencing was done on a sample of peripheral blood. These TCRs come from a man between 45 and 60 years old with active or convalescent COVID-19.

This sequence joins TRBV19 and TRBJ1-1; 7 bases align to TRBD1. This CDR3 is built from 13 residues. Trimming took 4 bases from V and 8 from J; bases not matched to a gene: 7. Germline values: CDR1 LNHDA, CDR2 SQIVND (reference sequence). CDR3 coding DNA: TGTGCCAGTAGTAAGGGGGCGCCTCTCGAAGCTTTCTTT. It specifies CASSKGAPLEAFF.

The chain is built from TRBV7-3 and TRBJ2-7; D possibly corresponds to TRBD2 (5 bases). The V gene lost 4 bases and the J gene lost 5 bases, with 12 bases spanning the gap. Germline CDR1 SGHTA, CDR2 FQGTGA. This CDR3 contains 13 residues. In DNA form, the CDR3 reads TGTGCCAGCAGCTCGGGGTACCTGGACGAGCAGTACTTC. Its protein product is CASSSGYLDEQYF.

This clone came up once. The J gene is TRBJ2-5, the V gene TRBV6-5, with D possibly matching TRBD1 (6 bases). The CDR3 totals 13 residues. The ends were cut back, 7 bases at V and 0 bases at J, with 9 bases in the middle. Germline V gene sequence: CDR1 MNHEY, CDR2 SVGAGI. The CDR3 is CASKGVYQETQYF. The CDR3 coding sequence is TGTGCCAGCAAGGGGGTGTACCAAGAGACCCAGTACTTC.

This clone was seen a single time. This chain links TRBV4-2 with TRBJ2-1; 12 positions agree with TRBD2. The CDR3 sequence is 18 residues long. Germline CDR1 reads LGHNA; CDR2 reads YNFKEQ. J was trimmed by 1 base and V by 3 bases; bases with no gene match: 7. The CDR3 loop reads CASSQALAGGSSYNEQFF. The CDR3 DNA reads TGTGCCAGCAGCCAGGCACTAGCGGGGGGATCTTCCTACAATGAGCAGTTCTTC.

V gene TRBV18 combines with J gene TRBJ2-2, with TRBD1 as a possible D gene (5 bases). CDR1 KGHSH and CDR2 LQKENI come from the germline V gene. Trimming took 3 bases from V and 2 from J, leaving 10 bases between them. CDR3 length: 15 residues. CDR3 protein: CASSPSQGNTGELFF. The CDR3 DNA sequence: TGTGCCAGCTCACCTTCGCAGGGTAACACCGGGGAGCTGTTTTTT.

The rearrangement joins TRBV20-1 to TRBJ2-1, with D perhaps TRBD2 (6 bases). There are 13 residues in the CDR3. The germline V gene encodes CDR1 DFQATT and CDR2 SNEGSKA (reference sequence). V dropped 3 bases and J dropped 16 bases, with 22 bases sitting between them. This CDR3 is CSASLRGREKVFF. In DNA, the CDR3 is TGCAGTGCTAGTCTGCGGGGCAGGGAAAAAGTTTTCTTC.

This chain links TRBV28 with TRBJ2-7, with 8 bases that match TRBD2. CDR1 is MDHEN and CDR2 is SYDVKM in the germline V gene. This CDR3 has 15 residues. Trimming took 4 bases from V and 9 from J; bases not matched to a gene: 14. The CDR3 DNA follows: TGTGCCAGCAGTTCCCCGGGACTCTCCGGGGGGGGGCAGTACTTC. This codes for CASSSPGLSGGGQYF.

This chain's CDR3 is CASSPEGATSSYGYTF. In nucleotides, the CDR3 is TGTGCCAGCTCCCCAGAAGGGGCGACTAGTAGCTATGGCTACACCTTC. This chain uses TRBV18 with TRBJ1-2; a possible D gene is TRBD1 (5 bases). The V end lost 6 bases, the J end lost 4 bases, and 21 bases lay between the germline ends. From germline, CDR1 is KGHSH and CDR2 LQKENI. This CDR3 spans 16 amino acids.

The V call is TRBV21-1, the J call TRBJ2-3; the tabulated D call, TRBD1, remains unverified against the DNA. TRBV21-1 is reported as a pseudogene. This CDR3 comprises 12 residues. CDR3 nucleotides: TGTGCCAGCAGAAGGGGCCCAGATACGCAGTATTTT. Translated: CASRRGPDTQYF.

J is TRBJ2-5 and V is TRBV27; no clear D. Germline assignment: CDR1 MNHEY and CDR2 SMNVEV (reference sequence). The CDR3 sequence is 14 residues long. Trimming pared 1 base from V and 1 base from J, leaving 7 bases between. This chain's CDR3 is CASSLLVGQETQYF. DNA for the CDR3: TGTGCCAGCAGTTTATTAGTCGGCCAAGAGACCCAGTACTTC.

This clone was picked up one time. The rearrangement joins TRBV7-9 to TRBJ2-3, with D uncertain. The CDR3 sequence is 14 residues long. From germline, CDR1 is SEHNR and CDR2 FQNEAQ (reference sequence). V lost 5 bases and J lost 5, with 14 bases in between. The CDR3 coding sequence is TGTGCCAGCAGCATCTACTCTAGGAAAGATACGCAGTATTTT. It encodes CASSIYSRKDTQYF.

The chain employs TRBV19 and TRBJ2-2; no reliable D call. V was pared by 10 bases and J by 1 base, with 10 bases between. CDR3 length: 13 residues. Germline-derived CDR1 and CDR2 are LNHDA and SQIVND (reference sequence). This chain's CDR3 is CATSWQNTGELFF. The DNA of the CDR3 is TGTGCCACCAGTTGGCAGAACACCGGGGAGCTGTTTTTT.

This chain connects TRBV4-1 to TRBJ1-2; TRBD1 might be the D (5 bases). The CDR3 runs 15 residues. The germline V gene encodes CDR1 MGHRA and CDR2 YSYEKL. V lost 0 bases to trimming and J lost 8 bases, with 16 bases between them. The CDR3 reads CASSQDLIRADGYTF. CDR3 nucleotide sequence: TGCGCCAGCAGCCAAGATCTAATCAGGGCAGACGGCTACACCTTC.

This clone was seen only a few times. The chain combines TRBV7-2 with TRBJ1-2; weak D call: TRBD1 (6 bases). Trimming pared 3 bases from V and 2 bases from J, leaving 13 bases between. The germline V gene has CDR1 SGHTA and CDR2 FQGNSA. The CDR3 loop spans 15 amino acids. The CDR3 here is CASSFHGGRNYGYTF. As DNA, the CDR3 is TGTGCCAGCAGCTTCCACGGGGGGCGAAACTATGGCTACACCTTC. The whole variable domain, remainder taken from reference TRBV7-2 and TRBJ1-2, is GAGVSQSPSNKVTEKGKDVELRCDPISGHTALYWYRQSLGQGLEFLIYFQGNSAPDKSGLPSDRFSAERTGGSVSTLTIQRTQQEDSAVYLCASSFHGGRNYGYTFGSGTRLTVV.

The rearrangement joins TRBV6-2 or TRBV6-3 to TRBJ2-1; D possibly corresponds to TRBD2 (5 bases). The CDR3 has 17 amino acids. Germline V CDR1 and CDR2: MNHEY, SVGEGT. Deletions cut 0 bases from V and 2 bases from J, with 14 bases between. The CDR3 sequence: CASSYSPWERPYNEQFF. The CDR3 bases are TGTGCCAGCAGTTACTCTCCCTGGGAGCGGCCCTACAATGAGCAGTTCTTC.

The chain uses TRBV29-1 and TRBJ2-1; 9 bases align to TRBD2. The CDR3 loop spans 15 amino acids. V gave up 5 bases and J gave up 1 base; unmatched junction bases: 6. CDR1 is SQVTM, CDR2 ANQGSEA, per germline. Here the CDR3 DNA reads TGCAGCGTTCATAGCGGGAGTAAATCCTACAATGAGCAGTTCTTC. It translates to CSVHSGSKSYNEQFF.

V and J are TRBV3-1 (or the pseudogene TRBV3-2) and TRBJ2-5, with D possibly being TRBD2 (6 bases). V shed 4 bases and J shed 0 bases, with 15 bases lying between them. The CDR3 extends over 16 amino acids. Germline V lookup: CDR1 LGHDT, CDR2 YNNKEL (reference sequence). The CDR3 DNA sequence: TGTGCCAGCAGCCCCTTCGCGGGGAGCTACCAAGAGACCCAGTACTTC. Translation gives CASSPFAGSYQETQYF.

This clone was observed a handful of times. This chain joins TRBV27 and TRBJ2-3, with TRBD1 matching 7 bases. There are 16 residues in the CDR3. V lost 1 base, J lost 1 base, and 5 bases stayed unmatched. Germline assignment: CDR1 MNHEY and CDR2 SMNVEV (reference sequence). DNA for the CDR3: TGTGCCAGCAGTTTATTAACTACAGGGGGCACAGATACGCAGTATTTT. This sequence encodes CASSLLTTGGTDTQYF.

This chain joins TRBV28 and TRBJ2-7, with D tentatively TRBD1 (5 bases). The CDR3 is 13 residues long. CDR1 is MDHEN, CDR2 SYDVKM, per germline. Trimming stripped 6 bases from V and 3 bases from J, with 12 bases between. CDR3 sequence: CASRNIDSYEQYF. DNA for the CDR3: TGTGCCAGCAGAAATATAGACAGCTACGAGCAGTACTTC.

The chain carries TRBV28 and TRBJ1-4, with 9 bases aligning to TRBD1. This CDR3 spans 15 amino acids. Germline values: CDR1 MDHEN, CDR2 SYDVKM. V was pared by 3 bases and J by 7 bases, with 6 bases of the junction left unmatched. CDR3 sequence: CASSLLGQGREKLFF. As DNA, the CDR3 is TGTGCCAGCAGTTTGCTGGGACAGGGACGTGAAAAACTGTTTTTT.